Sequencing of this TCR beta chain was carried out in a study of brain T cells in children with intractable seizures. Study-wide findings and caveats: Pre- and post-surgery blood differed in depth, so pre-surgery absences may be undersampling. HCMV serostatus was not known, and viral specificity came from CDR3 similarity only.

The CDR3 is 13 amino acids. The germline V gene has CDR1 MNHEY and CDR2 SMNVEV (reference sequence). Unmatched junction bases numbered 3, after V lost 3 bases and J lost 4 bases. Sequencing used immunoSEQ multiplex PCR; TCRdb keeps in-frame clones, though not all of them. There are 70,000 to 85,000 clones in the sample; about 93% occur only once, and around 24% lies in the top ten. Surgery cases with the highest brain T cell transcript signatures were chosen for sequencing. A word on this clone: Antigen: not known.

The J gene is TRBJ2-7, the V gene TRBV27; 7 bases align to TRBD1. This TCR was recovered from a girl aged 2 to 9 with Rasmussen encephalitis and intractable seizures. The sample here was peripheral blood, taken at surgery. The CDR3 loop reads CASSFRGPYEQYF. As DNA, the CDR3 is TGTGCCAGCAGTTTTAGGGGGCCATACGAGCAGTACTTC.